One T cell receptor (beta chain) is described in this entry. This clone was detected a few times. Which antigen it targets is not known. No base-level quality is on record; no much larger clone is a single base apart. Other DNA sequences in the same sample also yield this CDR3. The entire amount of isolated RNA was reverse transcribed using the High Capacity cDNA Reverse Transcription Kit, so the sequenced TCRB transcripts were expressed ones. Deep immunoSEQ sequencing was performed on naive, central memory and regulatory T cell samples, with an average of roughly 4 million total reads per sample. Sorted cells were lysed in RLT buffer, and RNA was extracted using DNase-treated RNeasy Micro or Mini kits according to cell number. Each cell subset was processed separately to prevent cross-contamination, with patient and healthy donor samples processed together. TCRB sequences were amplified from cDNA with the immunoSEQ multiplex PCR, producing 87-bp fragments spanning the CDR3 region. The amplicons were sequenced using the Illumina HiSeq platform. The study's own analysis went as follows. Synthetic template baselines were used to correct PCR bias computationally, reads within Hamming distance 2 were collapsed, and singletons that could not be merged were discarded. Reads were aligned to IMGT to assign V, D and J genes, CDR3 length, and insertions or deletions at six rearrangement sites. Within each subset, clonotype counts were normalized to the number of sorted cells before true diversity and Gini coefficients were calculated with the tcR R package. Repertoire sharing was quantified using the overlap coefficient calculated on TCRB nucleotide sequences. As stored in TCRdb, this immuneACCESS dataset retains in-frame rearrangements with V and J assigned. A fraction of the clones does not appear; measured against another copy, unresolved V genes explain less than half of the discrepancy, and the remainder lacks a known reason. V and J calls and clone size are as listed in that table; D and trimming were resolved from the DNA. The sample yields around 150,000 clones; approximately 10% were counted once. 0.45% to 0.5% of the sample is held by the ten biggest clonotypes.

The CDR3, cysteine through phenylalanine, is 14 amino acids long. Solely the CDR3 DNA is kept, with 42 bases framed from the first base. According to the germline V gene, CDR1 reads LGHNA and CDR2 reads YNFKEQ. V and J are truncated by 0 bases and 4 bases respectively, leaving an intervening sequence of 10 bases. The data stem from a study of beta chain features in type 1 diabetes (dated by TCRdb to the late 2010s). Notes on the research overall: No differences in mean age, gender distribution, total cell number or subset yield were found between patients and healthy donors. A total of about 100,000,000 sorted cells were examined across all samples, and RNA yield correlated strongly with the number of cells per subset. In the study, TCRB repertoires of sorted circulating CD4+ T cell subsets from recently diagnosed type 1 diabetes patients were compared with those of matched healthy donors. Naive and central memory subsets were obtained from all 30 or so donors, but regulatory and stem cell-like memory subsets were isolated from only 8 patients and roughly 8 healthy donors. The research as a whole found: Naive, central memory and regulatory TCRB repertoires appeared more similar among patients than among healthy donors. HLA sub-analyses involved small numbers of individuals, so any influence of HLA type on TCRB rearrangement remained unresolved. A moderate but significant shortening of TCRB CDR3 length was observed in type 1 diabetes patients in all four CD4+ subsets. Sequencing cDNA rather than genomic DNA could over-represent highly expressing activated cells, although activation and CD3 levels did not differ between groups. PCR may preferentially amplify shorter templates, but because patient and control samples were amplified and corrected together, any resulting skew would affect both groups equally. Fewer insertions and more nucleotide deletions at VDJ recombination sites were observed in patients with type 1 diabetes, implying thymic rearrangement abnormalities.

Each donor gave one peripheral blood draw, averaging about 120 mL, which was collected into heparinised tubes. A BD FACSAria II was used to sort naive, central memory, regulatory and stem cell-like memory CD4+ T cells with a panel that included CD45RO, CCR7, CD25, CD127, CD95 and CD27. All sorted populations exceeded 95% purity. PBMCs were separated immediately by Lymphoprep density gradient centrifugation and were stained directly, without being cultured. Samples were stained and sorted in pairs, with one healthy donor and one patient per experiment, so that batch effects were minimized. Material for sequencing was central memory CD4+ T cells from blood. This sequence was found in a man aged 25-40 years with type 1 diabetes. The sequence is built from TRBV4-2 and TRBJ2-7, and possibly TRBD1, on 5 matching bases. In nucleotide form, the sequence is TGTGCCAGCAGCCAAGATTTGGGGCCTTACGAGCAGTACTTC. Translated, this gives CASSQDLGPYEQYF.